These 21 T cell receptor beta chains share one sample of origin, sequenced in a study of cytomegalovirus exposure and HLA in healthy donors. 13 Jbeta primers and 60 Vbeta primers were used for the PCR. Sequenced by immunoSEQ multiplex PCR; TCRdb stores in-frame clones only, minus some. The data contain roughly 120,000 clones, roughly 69% of them singletons. The sequenced sample consisted of PBMCs. The receptors originated from a woman in her seventies in good health and CMV-seropositive.

The chain uses TRBV5-1 and TRBJ2-5; 9 bases map to TRBD1. Trimming took 3 bases from V and 5 from J; bases not matched to a gene: 8. Germline V gene lookup returns CDR1 SGHRS and CDR2 YFSETQ. The CDR3 totals 15 residues. The CDR3 reads CASSSPGTGRETQYF. CDR3 nucleotides: TGCGCCAGCAGCTCCCCCGGGACAGGGAGGGAGACCCAGTACTTC.

This clone was counted a few times. The chain carries TRBV7-2 and TRBJ1-5; the D gene is possibly TRBD1 (5 bases). The CDR3 consists of 15 residues. Germline V gene sequence: CDR1 SGHTA, CDR2 FQGNSA. The germline V and J ends were trimmed by 3 bases and 3 bases, with 12 bases remaining between them. The CDR3 nucleotides are TGTGCCAGCAGCTTCGGGGAGGGGCTCAATCAGCCCCAGCATTTT. Translating it yields CASSFGEGLNQPQHF.

The rearrangement uses TRBV5-6 and TRBJ2-3, with a weak D call TRBD2 (7 bases). Trimming shortened V by 2 bases and J by 4 bases, and 14 bases separated the two germline ends. Germline values: CDR1 SGHDT, CDR2 YYEEEE. The CDR3 extends over 15 amino acids. CDR3 sequence: CASSLGGGVADTQYF. The CDR3 DNA is TGTGCCAGCAGCTTAGGGGGGGGAGTCGCAGATACGCAGTATTTT.

The genes are TRBV10-3 and TRBJ1-2; D not resolved. Trimming took off 9 bases at V and 6 bases at J, with 26 bases between the two ends. The CDR3 covers 16 residues. Per the germline V gene, CDR1 is ENHRY and CDR2 is SYGVKD. Written as DNA, the CDR3 is TGTGCCATAAATGACCCGGACCTAACCCTTAGCGATGGCTACACCTTC. Translated, it gives CAINDPDLTLSDGYTF.

The gene calls are TRBV19 and TRBJ1-1; 9 bases align to TRBD1. The CDR3 has 15 amino acids. Germline V CDR1 and CDR2: LNHDA, SQIVND (reference sequence). Unmatched junction bases numbered 11, after V lost 7 bases and J lost 5 bases. The CDR3 region is CASNSGGQGRTEAFF. DNA of the CDR3: TGTGCCAGTAATTCCGGGGGACAGGGTAGAACTGAAGCTTTCTTT. Together with reference TRBV19 and TRBJ1-1, the CDR3 gives the full variable domain: DGGITQSPKYLFRKEGQNVTLSCEQNLNHDAMYWYRQDPGQGLRLIYYSQIVNDFQKGDIAEGYSVSREKKESFPLTVTSAQKNPTAFYLCASNSGGQGRTEAFFGQGTRLTVV.

The V call is TRBV10-2, the J call TRBJ1-1; maybe TRBD1 (5 bases). This CDR3 has 16 amino acids. Germline V gene sequence: CDR1 WSHSY, CDR2 SAAADI. V lost 7 bases and J lost 0, with 18 bases in between. The CDR3 sequence: CASTSQQGLVNTEAFF. CDR3 DNA: TGCGCCAGCACCTCCCAGCAGGGACTGGTGAACACTGAAGCTTTCTTT.

This clone was seen a single time. The CDR3 DNA reads as TGTGCCAGCAGTGAGACAGGGGGAACCTCTGGGGCCAACGTCCTGACTTTC. It translates to CASSETGGTSGANVLTF. J is TRBJ2-6 and V is TRBV25-1, with 9 bases lining up with TRBD1. Germline CDR1 reads MGHDK; CDR2 reads SYGVNS. The CDR3 runs 17 residues. The V segment lost 3 bases and the J segment 0 bases; nucleotides outside the gene matches: 3.

CDR3 sequence reads: CASSGRPGQVGNTEAFF. The CDR3 coding sequence is TGTGCCAGCAGTGGCAGACCGGGACAGGTGGGGAACACTGAAGCTTTCTTT. The chain is built from TRBV6-1 and TRBJ1-1, with 8 bases that match TRBD1. Germline V gene lookup returns CDR1 MNHNS and CDR2 SASEGT. This CDR3 is 17 amino acids long. Trimming at V came to 4 bases and at J to 1 base, leaving 11 bases not matched to a gene.

The V gene is TRBV4-1, the J gene TRBJ1-2, with D unclear. The CDR3 extends over 16 amino acids. The V end was cut by 1 base, the J end by 6 bases, with 18 bases between. Germline CDR1 and CDR2: MGHRA and YSYEKL. As DNA, the CDR3 is TGCGCCAGCAGCCAAGCAACCCCCCCCGGGTCTCATGGCTACACCTTC. This sequence encodes CASSQATPPGSHGYTF.

The V call is TRBV7-2, the J call TRBJ2-1, with TRBD2 identical over 9 bases. Germline V CDR1 and CDR2: SGHTA, FQGNSA. The CDR3 is 15 residues long. J lost 0 bases, V lost 5 bases, and 2 bases had no gene match. The CDR3 nucleotides read TGTGCCAGCAGCATTAGCGGGGGCTCCTACAATGAGCAGTTCTTC. This codes for CASSISGGSYNEQFF.

The chain uses TRBV30 and TRBJ1-6; D remains ambiguous. The germline V gene has CDR1 GTSNPN and CDR2 SVGIG (reference sequence). The CDR3 is 16 amino acids. V was shortened by 0 bases and J by 4 bases, with 13 bases between the two germline ends. The CDR3 DNA sequence: TGTGCCTGGAGTGTACCTGGAGGGTTATATAATTCACCCCTCCACTTT. It specifies CAWSVPGGLYNSPLHF.

The CDR3 region is CASRKGAGPYNEQFF. The DNA for the CDR3 is TGTGCCAGCAGGAAGGGAGCGGGCCCCTACAATGAGCAGTTCTTC. The rearrangement uses TRBV2 and TRBJ2-1, with a tentative D call TRBD2 (6 bases). CDR1 is SNHLY, CDR2 FYNNEI, per germline. The CDR3 totals 15 residues. V lost 6 bases and J 2 bases, leaving 14 bases between the germline ends.

This clone appeared a single time. The V gene is TRBV2, the J gene TRBJ1-3; D unclear. Germline V gives CDR1 SNHLY, CDR2 FYNNEI. Trimming shortened V by 6 bases and J by 0 bases, and 12 bases separated the two germline ends. This CDR3 contains 15 residues. The CDR3 loop is CASSRSRGSGNTIYF. The CDR3, as DNA: TGTGCCAGCAGCCGAAGCCGGGGCTCTGGAAACACCATATATTTT.

This clone was seen a handful of times. V and J are TRBV6-4 and TRBJ1-2; TRBD1 might be the D (6 bases). The CDR3 has 14 residues. Germline V gene lookup returns CDR1 MRHNA and CDR2 SNTAGT. V lost 0 bases and J 8 bases, leaving 13 bases between the germline ends. This CDR3 reads CASSDSAGGGGYTF. CDR3 nucleotide sequence: TGTGCCAGCAGTGACTCGGCGGGGGGCGGCGGCTACACCTTC.

This clone has a handful of counts. The V call is TRBV4-3, the J call TRBJ1-2; no clear D gene. CDR1 is LGHNA, CDR2 YSLEER, per germline. This CDR3 has 18 amino acids. Trimming shortened V by 0 bases and J by 0 bases, and 17 bases separated the two germline ends. The CDR3 region is CASSQDPPLQTSNYGYTF. CDR3 bases: TGCGCCAGCAGCCAAGATCCCCCTCTCCAGACATCTAACTATGGCTACACCTTC.

The chain is built from TRBV7-9 and TRBJ2-7; no definite D call. Trimming removed 5 bases from V and 0 bases from J, with 8 bases in between. The CDR3 is 13 amino acids. Germline values: CDR1 SEHNR, CDR2 FQNEAQ (reference sequence). For the CDR3, the DNA is TGTGCCAGCAGCAAATCTATCTCCTACGAGCAGTACTTC. Its translation: CASSKSISYEQYF.

The chain has TRBV4-1 and TRBJ2-5; D is possibly TRBD1 (6 bases). V shed 1 base and J shed 7 bases, with 16 bases lying between them. CDR3 length equals 15 residues. The germline V gene has CDR1 MGHRA and CDR2 YSYEKL. CDR3 nucleotides: TGCGCCAGCAGCCAAGTTATAACAGGGTGGGTGACCCAGTACTTC. It codes for CASSQVITGWVTQYF.

This clone came up a few times. The V call is TRBV12-5, the J call TRBJ2-7, with D uncertain. CDR3 length: 15 residues. V lost 6 bases and J 0 bases, leaving 15 bases between the germline ends. CDR1 and CDR2 from the germline V gene are LGHNT and FRNRAP. The CDR3: CASGPGSESSYEQYF. CDR3 nucleotide sequence: TGTGCTAGTGGCCCCGGGTCGGAGAGCTCCTACGAGCAGTACTTC.

About this clone: Other DNA sequences in the same sample also yield this CDR3. The chain couples TRBV2 to TRBJ1-6; 7 bases line up with TRBD1. Germline CDR1 reads SNHLY; CDR2 reads FYNNEI. With V trimmed by 6 bases and J by 5 bases, 4 bases remained unmatched. This CDR3 region has 14 residues. CDR3: CASSLQGNNSPLHF. CDR3 in DNA: TGTGCCAGCAGCCTACAGGGGAATAATTCACCCCTCCACTTT. The full variable domain, rest sourced from reference TRBV2 and TRBJ1-6, is EPEVTQTPSHQVTQMGQEVILRCVPISNHLYFYWYRQILGQKVEFLVSFYNNEISEKSEIFDDQFSVERPDGSNFTLKIRSTKLEDSAMYFCASSLQGNNSPLHFGNGTRLTVT.

CDR3 sequence (DNA): TGCGCCAGCAGCTTACAGGCATCTAGCACTGAAGCTTTCTTT. Amino acid sequence: CASSLQASSTEAFF. This rearrangement joins TRBV5-1 to TRBJ1-1; D might be TRBD1 (5 bases). CDR3 length: 14 amino acids. V dropped 2 bases and J dropped 4 bases, with 12 bases sitting between them. Germline lookup yields CDR1 SGHRS and CDR2 YFSETQ.

The chain is built from TRBV19 and TRBJ1-4; tentative D call: TRBD1 (5 bases). This CDR3 contains 14 residues. Germline CDR1 LNHDA, CDR2 SQIVND (reference sequence). V lost 0 bases, J lost 4 bases, and 6 bases lay in between. The CDR3 coding sequence is TGTGCCAGTAGTATAGAGGGGCTTAATGAAAAACTGTTTTTT. Its protein is CASSIEGLNEKLFF.